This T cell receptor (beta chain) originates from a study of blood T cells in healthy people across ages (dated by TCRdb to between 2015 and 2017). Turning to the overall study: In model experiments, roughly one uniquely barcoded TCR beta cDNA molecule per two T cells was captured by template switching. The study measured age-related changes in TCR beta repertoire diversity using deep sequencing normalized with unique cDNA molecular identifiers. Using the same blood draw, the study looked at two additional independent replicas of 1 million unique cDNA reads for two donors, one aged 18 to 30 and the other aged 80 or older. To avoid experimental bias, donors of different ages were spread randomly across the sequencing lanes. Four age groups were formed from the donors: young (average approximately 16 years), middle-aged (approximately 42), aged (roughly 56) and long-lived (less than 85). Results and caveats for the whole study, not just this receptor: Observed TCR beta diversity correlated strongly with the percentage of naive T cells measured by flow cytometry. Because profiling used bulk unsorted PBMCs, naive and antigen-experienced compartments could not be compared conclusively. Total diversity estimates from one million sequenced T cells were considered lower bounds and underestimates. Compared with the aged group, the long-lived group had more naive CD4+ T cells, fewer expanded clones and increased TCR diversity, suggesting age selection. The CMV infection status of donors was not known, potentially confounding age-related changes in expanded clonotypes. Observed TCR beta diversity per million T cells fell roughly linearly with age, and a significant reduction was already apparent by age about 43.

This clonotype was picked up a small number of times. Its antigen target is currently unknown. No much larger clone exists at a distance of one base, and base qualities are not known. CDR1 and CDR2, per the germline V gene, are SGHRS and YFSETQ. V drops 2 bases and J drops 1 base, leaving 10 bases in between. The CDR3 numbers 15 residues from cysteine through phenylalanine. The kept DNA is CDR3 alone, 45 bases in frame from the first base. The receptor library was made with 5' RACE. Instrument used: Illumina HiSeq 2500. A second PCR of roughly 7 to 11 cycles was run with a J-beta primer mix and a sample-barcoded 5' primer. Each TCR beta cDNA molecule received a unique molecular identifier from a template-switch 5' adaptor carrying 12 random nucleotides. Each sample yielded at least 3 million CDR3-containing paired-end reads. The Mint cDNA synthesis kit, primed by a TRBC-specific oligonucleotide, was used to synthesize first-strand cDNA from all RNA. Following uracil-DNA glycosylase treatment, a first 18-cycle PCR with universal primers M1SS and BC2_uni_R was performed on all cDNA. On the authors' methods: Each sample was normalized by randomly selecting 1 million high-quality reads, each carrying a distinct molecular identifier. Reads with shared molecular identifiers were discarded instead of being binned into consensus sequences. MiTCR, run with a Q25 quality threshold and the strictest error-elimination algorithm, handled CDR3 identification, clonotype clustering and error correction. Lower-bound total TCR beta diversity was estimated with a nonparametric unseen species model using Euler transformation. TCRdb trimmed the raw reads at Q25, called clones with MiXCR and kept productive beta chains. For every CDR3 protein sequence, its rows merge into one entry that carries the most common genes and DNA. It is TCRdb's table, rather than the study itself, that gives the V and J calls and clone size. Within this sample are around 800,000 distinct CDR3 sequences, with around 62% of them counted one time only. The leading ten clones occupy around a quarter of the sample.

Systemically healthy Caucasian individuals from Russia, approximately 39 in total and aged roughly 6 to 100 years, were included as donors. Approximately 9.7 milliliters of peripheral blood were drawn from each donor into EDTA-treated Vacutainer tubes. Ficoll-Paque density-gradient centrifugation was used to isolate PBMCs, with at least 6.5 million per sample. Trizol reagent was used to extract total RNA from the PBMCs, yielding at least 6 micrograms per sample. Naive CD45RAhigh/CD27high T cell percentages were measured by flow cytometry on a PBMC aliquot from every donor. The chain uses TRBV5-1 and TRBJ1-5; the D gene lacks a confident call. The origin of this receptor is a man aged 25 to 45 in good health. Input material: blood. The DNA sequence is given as TGCGCCAGCAGCTTCGCGGGGATGAGCAATCAGCCCCAGCATTTT. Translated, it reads CASSFAGMSNQPQHF.